These 10 T cell receptor beta chains came from one sample sequenced in a study of T-cell memory formation after mild COVID-19. A single record per CDR3 protein comes from TCRdb applying MiXCR to the 5' RACE reads. Seen here are fewer than 250,000 distinct CDR3 sequences, about 10% observed once, and the top ten hold 2.5% to 3.5%. The sample taken for sequencing was PBMCs or a T cell subset sorted from them (not recorded which). The source of these receptors is a man aged 18-30 years who had mild COVID-19 (a few samples of this study predate the infection). Cell type and time point are not known.

CDR3 coding DNA: TGTGCCAGCAGTACAAACAGGATCACAGATACGCAGTATTTT. Translation: CASSTNRITDTQYF. The gene calls are TRBV12-3 or TRBV12-4 and TRBJ2-3, with a tentative D call TRBD1 (5 bases). The CDR3 covers 14 residues. Trimming removed 5 bases from V and 2 bases from J, with 11 bases in between.

The sample holds many counts of this clonotype. The V call is TRBV4-1, the J call TRBJ2-1; tentatively, D is TRBD1 (5 bases). The CDR3 runs to 13 residues. The V gene's germline CDR1 is MGHRA and CDR2 YSYEKL. V was clipped by 1 base and J by 5 bases, with 6 bases between them. CDR3 coding DNA: TGCGCCAGCAGCCAAGTAGGGGACAATGAGCAGTTCTTC. Protein product: CASSQVGDNEQFF.

The chain recombines TRBV7-8 with TRBJ2-5; tentatively, D is TRBD1 or TRBD2 (5 bases each). Trimming stripped 3 bases from V and 5 bases from J, with 16 bases between. The germline V gene encodes CDR1 SGHVS and CDR2 FQNEAQ. The CDR3 consists of 15 residues. CDR3 loop: CASSFSRGLWETQYF. The DNA for the CDR3 is TGTGCCAGCAGCTTTTCCCGGGGCTTGTGGGAGACCCAGTACTTC.

This clonotype was picked up a small number of times. The chain links TRBV5-6 to TRBJ2-1, with D possibly being TRBD2 (6 bases). CDR1 SGHDT and CDR2 YYEEEE come from the germline V gene. The CDR3 spans 15 residues. The V and J ends lost 4 bases and 5 bases respectively, with 16 bases between them. The CDR3 region has the DNA TGTGCCAGCAGCCCGCCGGGGGTGCGGGACAATGAGCAGTTCTTC. This sequence encodes CASSPPGVRDNEQFF.

This clonotype was seen at least ten times. Here the CDR3 DNA reads TGTGCCACCAGTGACCCAAGGGCGACGGAGACCCAGTACTTC. This gives the protein CATSDPRATETQYF. The chain combines TRBV24-1 with TRBJ2-5, with D hard to call. V gave up 4 bases and J gave up 5 bases, with 13 bases separating them. Germline CDR1 is KGHDR and CDR2 is SFDVKD. The CDR3 spans 14 residues.

The chain recombines TRBV5-1 with TRBJ2-5; 11 bases line up with TRBD2. Looked up from germline, CDR1 is SGHRS and CDR2 is YFSETQ. The V and J ends lost 3 bases and 7 bases, in that order; junction bases with no gene match: 11. The CDR3 totals 16 residues. The CDR3 region has the DNA TGCGCCAGCAGCTATGGGACTAGCGGCGGATCCGGGACCCAGTACTTC. Amino acid sequence: CASSYGTSGGSGTQYF.

CDR3 region: CASSYSRGLHEQYF. CDR3 in DNA: TGTGCCAGCAGTTACTCCCGGGGTTTACACGAGCAGTACTTC. V usage is TRBV6-2 or TRBV6-3 and J usage is TRBJ2-7; a weak D match, TRBD2 (5 bases). The CDR3 loop spans 14 amino acids. V lost 0 bases and J 5 bases, leaving 11 bases between the germline ends. Germline CDR1 reads MNHEY; CDR2 reads SVGEGT.

This clonotype came up a few times. This chain connects TRBV5-1 to TRBJ1-3; 8 bases map to TRBD1. Trimming at V came to 5 bases and at J to 2 bases, leaving 9 bases not matched to a gene. Germline V gene sequence: CDR1 SGHRS, CDR2 YFSETQ. The CDR3 is made up of 16 amino acids. Here the CDR3 reads CASRRNRGTTGNTIYF. Here the CDR3 DNA reads TGCGCCAGCAGACGAAACAGGGGGACAACTGGAAACACCATATATTTT. Full variable domain (outside the CDR3, taken from reference TRBV5-1 and TRBJ1-3): KAGVTQTPRYLIKTRGQQVTLSCSPISGHRSVSWYQQTPGQGLQFLFEYFSETQRNKGNFPGRFSGRQFSNSRSEMNVSTLELGDSALYLCASRRNRGTTGNTIYFGEGSWLTVV.

This clonotype was detected only a few times. This rearrangement joins TRBV28 to TRBJ1-5; possible D gene TRBD1, 5 bases. V was shortened by 4 bases and J by 5 bases, with 18 bases between the two germline ends. CDR3 length: 16 residues. Germline-derived CDR1 and CDR2 are MDHEN and SYDVKM. CDR3 residues: CASSSAGTGDYQPQHF. CDR3 in DNA: TGTGCCAGCAGTTCGGCTGGTACAGGAGACTATCAGCCCCAGCATTTT.

A few counts support this clonotype. This chain joins TRBV3-1 and TRBJ2-2; D unresolved. Germline CDR1 and CDR2: LGHDT and YNNKEL (reference sequence). V was shortened by 8 bases and J by 4 bases, with 11 bases between the two germline ends. There are 13 residues in the CDR3. Here the CDR3 reads CASHLKSTGELFF. In DNA form, the CDR3 reads TGTGCCAGCCACCTAAAGAGCACCGGGGAGCTGTTTTTT. Full variable domain (missing parts from reference TRBV3-1 and TRBJ2-2): DTAVSQTPKYLVTQMGNDKSIKCEQNLGHDTMYWYKQDSKKFLKIMFSYNNKELIINETVPNRFSPKSPDKAHLNLHINSLELGDSAVYFCASHLKSTGELFFGEGSRLTVL.